These 19 T cell receptor beta chains share one sample of origin, sequenced in a study of blood T cell repertoires in COVID-19. Sequencing was performed with immunoSEQ multiplex PCR; in TCRdb, only in-frame clones are kept and a portion is missing. Of hundreds of thousands of clones listed, under 95% are singletons. The sample was PBMCs or T cells enriched from blood (not recorded which). These receptors all stem from a man between 60 and 70 years old who had recovered from COVID-19.

The chain couples TRBV18 to TRBJ2-5, with a tentative D call TRBD2 (5 bases). CDR3 length: 14 amino acids. CDR1 and CDR2 from the germline V gene are KGHSH and LQKENI. Deletions cut 6 bases from V and 5 bases from J, with 16 bases between. In nucleotides, the CDR3 is TGTGCCAGCTCCCCCTCGAGAGGGTGGGAGACCCAGTACTTC. It specifies CASSPSRGWETQYF.

In its sample, this clone was seen many times. The chain combines TRBV4-3 with TRBJ1-6; D gene unclear. V was clipped by 5 bases and J by 0 bases, with 11 bases between them. The CDR3 runs to 16 residues. Germline CDR1 is LGHNA and CDR2 is YSLEER. CDR3 nucleotides: TGCGCCAGCAGCGAAGCCTGGAGCTCCTATAATTCACCCCTCCACTTT. Translation: CASSEAWSSYNSPLHF.

The chain recombines TRBV5-1 with TRBJ1-6, with 11 bases fitting TRBD1. CDR1 is SGHRS, CDR2 YFSETQ, per germline. The CDR3 runs to 16 residues. J gave up 7 bases and V 0 bases, and 3 bases lay outside the gene matches. CDR3 coding DNA: TGCGCCAGCAGCTTGGTAGGACAGGGGGCGAATTCACCCCTCCACTTT. It is translated as CASSLVGQGANSPLHF.

The V gene is TRBV27, the J gene TRBJ1-6, with D uncertain. CDR1 is MNHEY and CDR2 is SMNVEV in the germline V gene (reference sequence). Trimming cost V 4 bases and J 7 bases, with 8 bases left between them. This CDR3 contains 13 residues. The CDR3 nucleotides are TGTGCCAGCAGTTACGCACAAAATTCACCCCTCCACTTT. Protein product: CASSYAQNSPLHF.

V gene TRBV18 combines with J gene TRBJ2-7; 8 bases agree with TRBD1. Germline lookup yields CDR1 KGHSH and CDR2 LQKENI. V lost 3 bases to trimming and J lost 3 bases; unmatched junction nucleotides: 1. This CDR3 region has 13 residues. The chain's CDR3 is CASSPDRDYEQYF. The CDR3 nucleotides are TGTGCCAGCTCACCGGACAGGGACTACGAGCAGTACTTC.

This chain uses TRBV19 with TRBJ1-3; TRBD1 is a possible D gene (6 bases). Trimming took off 6 bases at V and 3 bases at J, with 21 bases between the two ends. Germline CDR1 reads LNHDA; CDR2 reads SQIVND (reference sequence). The CDR3 loop spans 17 amino acids. Written as DNA, the CDR3 is TGTGCCAGTAGCCTCGGAGTACAGGGTAGGAATGGAAACACCATATATTTT. Protein: CASSLGVQGRNGNTIYF.

The chain carries TRBV19 and TRBJ1-1; 11 nucleotides match TRBD1. The CDR3 loop spans 16 amino acids. The germline gives CDR1 LNHDA, CDR2 SQIVND (reference sequence). J gave up 4 bases and V 6 bases, and 10 bases lay outside the gene matches. The CDR3 DNA reads TGTGCCAGTAGCAGGACAGGGGGCGCGCCGGGCACTGAAGCTTTCTTT. Its translation: CASSRTGGAPGTEAFF.

CDR3 DNA sequence: TGTGCCAGCAGTGGGTCTCGGGGGAATCAGCCCCAGCATTTT. Its translation: CASSGSRGNQPQHF. The V call is TRBV27, the J call TRBJ1-5; a weak D match, TRBD1 (5 bases). CDR1 and CDR2 (germline): MNHEY, SMNVEV (reference sequence). This CDR3 is 14 amino acids long. Deletions cut 5 bases from V and 4 bases from J, with 12 bases between.

The rearrangement uses TRBV5-4 and TRBJ1-5; D remains unclear. The CDR3 runs 15 residues. Trimming shortened V by 0 bases and J by 6 bases, and 13 bases separated the two germline ends. Germline V lookup: CDR1 SGHNT, CDR2 YYREEE (reference sequence). The CDR3 DNA reads as TGTGCCAGCAGCTTGGGTCCCGGGGTCCGTCAGCCCCAGCATTTT. Protein: CASSLGPGVRQPQHF.

J is TRBJ1-1 and V is TRBV5-1; D gene uncertain. The CDR3 totals 15 residues. CDR1 is SGHRS, CDR2 YFSETQ, per germline. The V and J ends lost 4 bases and 4 bases respectively, with 17 bases between them. CDR3 nucleotide sequence: TGCGCCAGCAGCCCCTTTCGTGGAGGGCCCACTGAAGCTTTCTTT. This codes for CASSPFRGGPTEAFF.

This clone has only a few counts. This rearrangement joins TRBV6-1 to TRBJ2-7; unclear D gene. Trimming removed 3 bases from V and 6 bases from J, with 9 bases in between. CDR1 MNHNS and CDR2 SASEGT come from the germline V gene. This CDR3 has 12 residues. CDR3 loop: CASSDRPGEQYF. CDR3 bases: TGTGCCAGCAGTGACAGACCGGGCGAGCAGTACTTC.

The gene calls are TRBV7-9 and TRBJ2-3; 9 nucleotides agree with TRBD1. The CDR3 runs to 14 residues. J was trimmed by 5 bases and V by 4 bases; bases with no gene match: 4. The germline gives CDR1 SEHNR, CDR2 FQNEAQ (reference sequence). The CDR3 spells CASSSGQGLDTQYF. CDR3 in DNA: TGTGCCAGCAGCTCGGGACAGGGATTAGATACGCAGTATTTT.

The chain is built from TRBV6-5 and TRBJ1-2, with 7 nucleotides matching TRBD1. The germline V gene has CDR1 MNHEY and CDR2 SVGAGI. The CDR3 loop spans 15 amino acids. The V and J ends lost 6 bases and 3 bases, in that order; junction bases with no gene match: 10. CDR3 loop: CASRKTRTGDYGYTF. The CDR3 DNA reads TGTGCCAGCAGGAAAACTAGGACAGGCGACTATGGCTACACCTTC.

The chain joins TRBV6-1 to TRBJ2-1; the match to TRBD2 covers 9 bases. This CDR3 has 16 residues. V shed 3 bases and J 4 bases; nucleotides not matched to a gene: 7. Germline loops: CDR1 MNHNS, CDR2 SASEGT. This chain's CDR3 is CASSDPGLARYNEQFF. CDR3 nucleotides: TGTGCCAGCAGTGACCCAGGACTAGCGAGGTACAATGAGCAGTTCTTC.

The chain joins TRBV9 to TRBJ1-5, with TRBD1 as a possible D gene (5 bases). Trimming stripped 5 bases from V and 3 bases from J, with 15 bases between. Germline CDR1 reads SGDLS; CDR2 reads YYNGEE. CDR3 size: 15 residues. CDR3 residues: CASSLGGGFNQPQHF. CDR3 bases: TGTGCCAGCAGTCTGGGTGGGGGGTTCAATCAGCCCCAGCATTTT. The complete variable domain, with remaining parts taken from reference TRBV9 and TRBJ1-5, reads DSGVTQTPKHLITATGQRVTLRCSPRSGDLSVYWYQQSLDQGLQFLIQYYNGEERAKGNILERFSAQQFPDLHSELNLSSLELGDSALYFCASSLGGGFNQPQHFGDGTRLSIL.

The chain combines TRBV6-2 or TRBV6-3 with TRBJ1-5, with 8 bases lining up with TRBD1. V shed 2 bases, J shed 6 bases, and the junction held 9 bases outside the gene matches. Germline loops: CDR1 MNHEY, CDR2 SVGEGT. This CDR3 comprises 16 residues. CDR3 in amino acids: CASSYGQGAYSQPQHF. The DNA of the CDR3 is TGTGCCAGCAGTTACGGGCAGGGGGCATATAGTCAGCCCCAGCATTTT.

The V call is TRBV7-6, the J call TRBJ1-4; D is undetermined. Trimming removed 5 bases at V and 4 bases at J, with 14 bases between. The CDR3 covers 15 residues. Germline loops: CDR1 SGHVS, CDR2 FNYEAQ. The CDR3, as DNA: TGTGCCAGCAGCCCCCGCGGCAGAAATAATGAAAAACTGTTTTTT. Residues: CASSPRGRNNEKLFF. The entire variable domain, with the rest obtained from reference TRBV7-6 and TRBJ1-4, is as follows: GAGVSQSPRYKVTKRGQDVALRCDPISGHVSLYWYRQALGQGPEFLTYFNYEAQQDKSGLPNDRFSAERPEGSISTLTIQRTEQRDSAMYRCASSPRGRNNEKLFFGSGTQLSVL.

V usage is TRBV12-3 or TRBV12-4 and J usage is TRBJ1-5; D possibly corresponds to TRBD1 (6 bases). The CDR3 length is 13 residues. Trimming took off 6 bases at V and 3 bases at J, with 9 bases between the two ends. The DNA for the CDR3 is TGTGCCAGCAGCAGGGACAACAATCAGCCCCAGCATTTT. This gives the protein CASSRDNNQPQHF.

The chain uses TRBV18 and TRBJ2-5, with 11 bases lining up with TRBD2. Germline CDR1 and CDR2: KGHSH and LQKENI. This CDR3 is 15 amino acids long. Trimming at V came to 2 bases and at J to 4 bases, leaving 3 bases not matched to a gene. The CDR3 here is CASSPGLAGGETQYF. The CDR3 DNA is TGTGCCAGCTCACCAGGGCTAGCGGGGGGAGAGACCCAGTACTTC.